Reported below is one T cell receptor beta chain. These data belong to a study of blood T cells in healthy people across ages. A second PCR of roughly 7 to 11 cycles used a sample-barcoded 5' primer and a J-beta primer mix. Each cDNA was tagged by a template-switch adaptor containing 12 random nucleotides. TCRdb fed the 5' RACE reads into MiXCR, producing one record per CDR3 protein. The sample has about 570,000 distinct CDR3 sequences, roughly a quarter seen once. V was cut by 6 bases and J by 4 bases, with 13 bases left in between. This CDR3 is 13 amino acids long. Germline V CDR1 and CDR2: DFQATT, SNEGSKA (reference sequence). The same sample was also studied in work on T cells of mothers and their children. As that study records: Comparable shaping of TCR recombination output by thymic selection was observed in related and unrelated pairs. Mother-child pairs who were related displayed a slightly higher overlap than unrelated pairs, a difference that was non-significant.

This receptor was identified in a boy aged 2 to 10 in good health. Sequences were obtained from blood. J is TRBJ1-5 and V is TRBV20-1, with D possibly TRBD1 on 6 matching bases. In DNA form, the CDR3 reads TGCAGTGCCCACGGACAGAGAAATCAGCCCCAGCATTTT. Translating it yields CSAHGQRNQPQHF.